Sequencing of this T cell receptor (beta chain) was carried out in a study of T cell repertoires in cytomegalovirus infection. In the study overall: TCR beta signatures that were public indicated CMV infection and matching HLA type.

Study conclusions and caveats: Summed frequency of public TCR beta families distinguished CMV carriers with the relevant HLA.

The CDR3 extends over 15 amino acids. Trimming removed 4 bases from V and 1 base from J, with 13 bases in between. CDR1 LGHDT and CDR2 YNNKEL come from the germline V gene (reference sequence). TCRdb processed the reads anew with MiXCR; each CDR3 protein has one entry. The data show about 770,000 distinct CDR3 sequences, roughly 29% seen once. There are a few counts of this clonotype. Its antigen is currently unknown. The chain links TRBV3-1 to TRBJ1-1; maybe TRBD1 (5 bases). This receptor was identified in a human donor in good health (CMV status not recorded). Some clones in this sample may be carry-over from other donors' samples. Here the sequenced sample was cultured CD8+ T cells from PBMCs, taken from culture after CMV antigen stimulation. The CDR3 is CASSRPGAGNTEAFF. DNA for the CDR3: TGTGCCAGCAGCCGCCCCGGGGCCGGGAACACTGAAGCTTTCTTT.